This T cell receptor beta chain was observed in a study of blood T cell repertoires in COVID-19. Whole-study context: Sources were T cells, B-cell-depleted T cells, or PBMCs; the material itself was cDNA or gDNA.

There are 14 residues in the CDR3. CDR1 MNHEY and CDR2 SVGAGI come from the germline V gene. Trimming removed 8 bases at V and 4 bases at J, with 17 bases between. TCRdb keeps only in-frame clones here, not all; method: immunoSEQ multiplex PCR. The table records just over 150,000 clones, 75% to 90% of them present only once. This chain connects TRBV6-5 to TRBJ1-2; TRBD1 might be the D (6 bases). Sequenced: peripheral blood. This clonotype originated in a woman between 40 and 55 years old with acute or convalescent COVID-19. CDR3 in DNA: TGTGCCAGCGGATCAATACAGGGTCCCTATGGCTACACCTTC. The encoded protein is CASGSIQGPYGYTF.